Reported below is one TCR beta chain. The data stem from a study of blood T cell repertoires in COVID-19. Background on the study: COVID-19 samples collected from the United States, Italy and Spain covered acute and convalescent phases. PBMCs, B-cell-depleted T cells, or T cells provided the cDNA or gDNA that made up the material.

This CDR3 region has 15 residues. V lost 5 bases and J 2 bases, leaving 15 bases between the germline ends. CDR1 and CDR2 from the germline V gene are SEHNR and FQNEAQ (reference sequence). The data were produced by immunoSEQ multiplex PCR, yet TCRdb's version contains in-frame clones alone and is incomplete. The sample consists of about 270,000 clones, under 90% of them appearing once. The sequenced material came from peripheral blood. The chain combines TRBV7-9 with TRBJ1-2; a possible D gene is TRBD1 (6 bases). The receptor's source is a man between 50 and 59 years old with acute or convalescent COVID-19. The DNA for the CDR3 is TGTGCCAGCAGCCATAACCAGGGGACCAACTATGGCTACACCTTC. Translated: CASSHNQGTNYGYTF.